This T cell receptor (beta chain) was sequenced in a study of T cells after yellow fever vaccination. This clonotype was seen many times. Its antigen remains unknown. V lost 2 bases and J lost 3; bases outside the gene matches: 7. CDR3 length: 16 residues. In germline, CDR1 is LNHDA, CDR2 SQIVND (reference sequence). General observations from the study: Re-detected after boosting: most primary clones, 96% of CD4 and roughly 88% of CD8. Contamination of FACS-sorted repertoires by abundant clonotypes from the bulk population could occur. Among all clonotypes, a small share was observed in both CD4 and CD8 compartments.

MiXCR, applied by TCRdb to the 5' RACE reads, yields one record per CDR3 protein. The sample has approximately 550,000 distinct CDR3 sequences, approximately 13% seen once. The V gene is TRBV19, the J gene TRBJ1-2, with 9 bases matching TRBD1. The TCR originated in a man aged 30-40 years who received the YFV17D yellow fever vaccine. The sample was PBMCs, taken on the day of the yellow fever booster vaccination. The CDR3 sequence: CASSIPGQGNYYGYTF. The CDR3 DNA follows: TGTGCCAGTAGTATACCGGGACAGGGAAACTACTATGGCTACACCTTC. The complete variable domain, with remaining parts taken from reference TRBV19 and TRBJ1-2, reads DGGITQSPKYLFRKEGQNVTLSCEQNLNHDAMYWYRQDPGQGLRLIYYSQIVNDFQKGDIAEGYSVSREKKESFPLTVTSAQKNPTAFYLCASSIPGQGNYYGYTFGSGTRLTVV.